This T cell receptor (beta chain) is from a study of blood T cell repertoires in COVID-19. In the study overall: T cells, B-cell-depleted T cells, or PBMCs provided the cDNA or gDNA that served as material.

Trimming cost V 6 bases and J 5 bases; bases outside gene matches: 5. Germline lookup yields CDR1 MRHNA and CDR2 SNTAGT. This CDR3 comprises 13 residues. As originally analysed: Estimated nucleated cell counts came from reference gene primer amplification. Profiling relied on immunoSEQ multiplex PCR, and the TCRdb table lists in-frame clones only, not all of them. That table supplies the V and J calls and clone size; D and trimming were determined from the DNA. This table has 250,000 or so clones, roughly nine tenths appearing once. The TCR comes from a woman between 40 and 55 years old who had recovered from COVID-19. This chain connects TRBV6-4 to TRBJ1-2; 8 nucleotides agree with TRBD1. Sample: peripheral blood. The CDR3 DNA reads TGTGCCAGCAGGGGAGACAGGGGATATGGCTACACCTTC. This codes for CASRGDRGYGYTF.